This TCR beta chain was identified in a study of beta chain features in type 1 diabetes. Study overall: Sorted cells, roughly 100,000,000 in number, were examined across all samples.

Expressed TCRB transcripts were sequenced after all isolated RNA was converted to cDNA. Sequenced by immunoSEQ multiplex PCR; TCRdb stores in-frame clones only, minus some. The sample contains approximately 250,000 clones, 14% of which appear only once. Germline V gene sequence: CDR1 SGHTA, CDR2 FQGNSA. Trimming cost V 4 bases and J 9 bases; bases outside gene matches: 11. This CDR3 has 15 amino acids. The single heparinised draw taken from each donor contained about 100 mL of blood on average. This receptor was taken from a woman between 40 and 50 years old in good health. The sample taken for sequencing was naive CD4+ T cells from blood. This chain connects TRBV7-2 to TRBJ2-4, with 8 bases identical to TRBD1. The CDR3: CASSSRGQGSRIQYF. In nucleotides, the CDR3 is TGTGCCAGCAGCTCCAGGGGGCAGGGGAGTCGCATTCAGTACTTC.